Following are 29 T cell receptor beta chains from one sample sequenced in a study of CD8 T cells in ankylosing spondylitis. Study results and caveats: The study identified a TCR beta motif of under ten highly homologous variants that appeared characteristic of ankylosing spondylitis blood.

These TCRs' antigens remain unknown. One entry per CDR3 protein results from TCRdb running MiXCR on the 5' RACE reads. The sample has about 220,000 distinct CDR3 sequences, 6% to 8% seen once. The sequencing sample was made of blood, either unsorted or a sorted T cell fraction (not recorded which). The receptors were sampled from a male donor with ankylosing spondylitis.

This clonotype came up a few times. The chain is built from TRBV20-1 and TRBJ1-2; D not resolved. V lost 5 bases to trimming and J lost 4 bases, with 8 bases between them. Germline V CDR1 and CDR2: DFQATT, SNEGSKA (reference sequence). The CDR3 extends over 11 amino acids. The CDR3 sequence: CSASALYGYTF. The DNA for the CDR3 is TGCAGTGCTTCGGCCCTCTATGGCTACACCTTC.

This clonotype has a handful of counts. CDR3: CASSYRGTTDTQYF. In DNA, the CDR3 is TGTGCCAGCAGTTACCGGGGTACCACAGATACGCAGTATTTT. The genes are TRBV6-2 or TRBV6-3 and TRBJ2-3; possible D gene TRBD2, 5 bases. V was trimmed by 2 bases and J by 2 bases, leaving 8 bases between them. Germline V gene sequence: CDR1 MNHEY, CDR2 SVGEGT. The CDR3 sequence is 14 residues long.

The CDR3 bases are TGCAGCTTAGCGGGGGGTTTTCCCTACAATGAGCAGTTCTTC. Translated: CSLAGGFPYNEQFF. V is TRBV29-1 and J is TRBJ2-1, with 10 bases lining up with TRBD2. J was trimmed by 2 bases and V by 8 bases; bases with no gene match: 6. CDR1 and CDR2 from the germline V gene are SQVTM and ANQGSEA. This CDR3 has 14 amino acids.

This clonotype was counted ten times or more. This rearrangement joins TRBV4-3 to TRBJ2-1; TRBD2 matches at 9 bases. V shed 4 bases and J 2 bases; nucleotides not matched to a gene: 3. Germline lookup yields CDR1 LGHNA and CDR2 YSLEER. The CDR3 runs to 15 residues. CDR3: CASSPGTSPYNEQFF. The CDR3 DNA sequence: TGCGCCAGCAGCCCCGGGACTAGCCCCTACAATGAGCAGTTCTTC.

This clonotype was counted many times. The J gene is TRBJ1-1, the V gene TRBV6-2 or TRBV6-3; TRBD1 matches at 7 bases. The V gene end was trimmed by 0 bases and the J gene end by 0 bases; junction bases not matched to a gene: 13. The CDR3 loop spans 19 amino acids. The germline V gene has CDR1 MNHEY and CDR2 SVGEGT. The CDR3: CASSYSDDRVGGMNTEAFF. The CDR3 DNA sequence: TGTGCCAGCAGTTACTCCGACGACAGGGTAGGAGGGATGAACACTGAAGCTTTCTTT.

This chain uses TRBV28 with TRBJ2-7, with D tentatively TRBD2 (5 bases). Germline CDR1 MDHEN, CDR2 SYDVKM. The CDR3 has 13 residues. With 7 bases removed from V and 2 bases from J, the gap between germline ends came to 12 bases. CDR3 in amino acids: CASTLLGAYEQYF. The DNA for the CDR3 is TGTGCCAGCACCCTTCTCGGGGCCTACGAGCAGTACTTC.

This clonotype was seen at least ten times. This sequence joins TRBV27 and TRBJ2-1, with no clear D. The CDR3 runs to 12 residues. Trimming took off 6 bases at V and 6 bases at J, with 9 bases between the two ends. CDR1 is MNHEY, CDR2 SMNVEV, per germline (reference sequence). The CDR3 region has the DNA TGTGCCAGCAGGTTAGCATCCAATGAGCAGTTCTTC. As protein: CASRLASNEQFF.

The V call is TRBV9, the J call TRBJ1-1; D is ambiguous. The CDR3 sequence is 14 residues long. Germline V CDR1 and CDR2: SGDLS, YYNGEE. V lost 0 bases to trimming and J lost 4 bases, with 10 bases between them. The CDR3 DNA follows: TGTGCCAGCAGCGTAGTTGGGAATCCCACTGAAGCTTTCTTT. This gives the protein CASSVVGNPTEAFF.

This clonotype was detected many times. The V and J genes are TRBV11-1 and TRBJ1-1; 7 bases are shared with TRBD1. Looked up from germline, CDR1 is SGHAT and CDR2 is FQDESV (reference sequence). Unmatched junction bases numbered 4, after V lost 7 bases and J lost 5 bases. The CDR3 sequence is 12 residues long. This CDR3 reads CASTDRATEAFF. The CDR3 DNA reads TGTGCCAGCACCGACAGGGCGACTGAAGCTTTCTTT. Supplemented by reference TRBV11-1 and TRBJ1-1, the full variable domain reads EAEVAQSPRYKITEKSQAVAFWCDPISGHATLYWYRQILGQGPELLVQFQDESVVDDSQLPKDRFSAERLKGVDSTLKIQPAELGDSAMYLCASTDRATEAFFGQGTRLTVV.

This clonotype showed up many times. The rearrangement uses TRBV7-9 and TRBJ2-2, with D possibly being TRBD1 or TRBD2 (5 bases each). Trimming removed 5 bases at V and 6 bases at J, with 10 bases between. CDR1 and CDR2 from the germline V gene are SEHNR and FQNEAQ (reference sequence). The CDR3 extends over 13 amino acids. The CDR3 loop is CASSPGRPGELFF. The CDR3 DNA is TGTGCCAGCAGCCCGGGACGCCCCGGGGAGCTGTTTTTT.

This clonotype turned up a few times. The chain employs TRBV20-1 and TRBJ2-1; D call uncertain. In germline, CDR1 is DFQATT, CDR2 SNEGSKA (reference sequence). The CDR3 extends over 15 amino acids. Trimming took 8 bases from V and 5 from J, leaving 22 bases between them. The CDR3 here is CSPERPTVHHNEQFF. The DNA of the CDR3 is TGCAGTCCCGAAAGACCAACGGTACACCACAATGAGCAGTTCTTC.

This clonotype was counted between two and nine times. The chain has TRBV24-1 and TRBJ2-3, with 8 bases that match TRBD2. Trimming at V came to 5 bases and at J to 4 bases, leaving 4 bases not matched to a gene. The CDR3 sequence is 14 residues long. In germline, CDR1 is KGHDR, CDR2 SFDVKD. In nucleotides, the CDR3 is TGTGCCACCAGTGCCGCCGGGAGGGCAGATACGCAGTATTTT. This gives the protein CATSAAGRADTQYF.

CDR3 in DNA: TGTGCCAGCAGCTTGGGCGCGACAGCCGGAATCCTACCCTACGAGCAGTACTTC. It yields the protein CASSLGATAGILPYEQYF. J is TRBJ2-7 and V is TRBV5-6; D might be TRBD1 (5 bases). Trimming left V 0 bases short and J 2 bases short, with 21 bases between. Germline CDR1 and CDR2: SGHDT and YYEEEE. The CDR3 sequence is 18 residues long.

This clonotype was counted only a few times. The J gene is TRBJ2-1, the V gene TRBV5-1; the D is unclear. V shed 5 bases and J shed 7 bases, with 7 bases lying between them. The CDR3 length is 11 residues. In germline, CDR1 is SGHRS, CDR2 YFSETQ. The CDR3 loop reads CASSFQNEQFF. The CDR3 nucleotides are TGCGCCAGCAGTTTTCAAAATGAGCAGTTCTTC.

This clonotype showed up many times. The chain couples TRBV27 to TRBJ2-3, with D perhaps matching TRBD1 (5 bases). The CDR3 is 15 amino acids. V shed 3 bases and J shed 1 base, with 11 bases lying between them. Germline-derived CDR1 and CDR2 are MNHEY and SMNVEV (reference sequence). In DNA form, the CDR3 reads TGTGCCAGCAGTTTCAATGGGGCCGGCACAGATACGCAGTATTTT. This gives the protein CASSFNGAGTDTQYF.

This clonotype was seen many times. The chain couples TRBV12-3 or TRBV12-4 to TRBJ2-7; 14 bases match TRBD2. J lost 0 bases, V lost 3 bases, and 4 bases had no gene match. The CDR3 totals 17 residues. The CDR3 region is CASSLGGTSGSSYEQYF. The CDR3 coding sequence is TGTGCCAGCAGTTTGGGTGGGACTAGCGGGAGCTCCTACGAGCAGTACTTC.

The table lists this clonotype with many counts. This CDR3 is CASSTSSGISYNEQFF. The CDR3 region has the DNA TGTGCCAGCAGTACCTCTAGCGGGATCTCCTACAATGAGCAGTTCTTC. This chain links TRBV27 with TRBJ2-1; 9 positions agree with TRBD2. Losses at the gene ends were 5 bases for V and 0 bases for J; bases not matched to a gene: 5. Germline lookup yields CDR1 MNHEY and CDR2 SMNVEV (reference sequence). The CDR3 loop spans 16 amino acids.

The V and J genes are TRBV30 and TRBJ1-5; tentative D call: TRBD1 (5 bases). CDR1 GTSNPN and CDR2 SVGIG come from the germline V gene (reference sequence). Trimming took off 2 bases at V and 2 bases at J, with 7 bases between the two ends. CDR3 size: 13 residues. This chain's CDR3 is CAWSWDRNQPQHF. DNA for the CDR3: TGTGCCTGGAGTTGGGACCGCAATCAGCCCCAGCATTTT.

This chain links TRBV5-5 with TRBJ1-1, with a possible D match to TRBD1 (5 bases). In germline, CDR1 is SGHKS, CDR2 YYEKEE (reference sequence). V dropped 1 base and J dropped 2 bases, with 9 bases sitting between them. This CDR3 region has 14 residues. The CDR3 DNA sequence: TGTGCCAGCAGCTTGAGAAGGGGAAACACTGAAGCTTTCTTT. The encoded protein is CASSLRRGNTEAFF.

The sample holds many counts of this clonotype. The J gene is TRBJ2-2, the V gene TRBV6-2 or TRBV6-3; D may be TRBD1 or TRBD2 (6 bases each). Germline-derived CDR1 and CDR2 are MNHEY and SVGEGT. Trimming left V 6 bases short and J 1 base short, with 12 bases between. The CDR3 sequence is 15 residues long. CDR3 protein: CASSLRGVNTGELFF. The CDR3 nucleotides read TGTGCCAGCAGCCTGAGGGGGGTGAACACCGGGGAGCTGTTTTTT.

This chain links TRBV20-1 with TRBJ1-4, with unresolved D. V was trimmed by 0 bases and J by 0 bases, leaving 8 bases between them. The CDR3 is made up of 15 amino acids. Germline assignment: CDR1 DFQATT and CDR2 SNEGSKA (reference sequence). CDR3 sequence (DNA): TGCAGTGCTAGAGAGTGGCAGGCAACTAATGAAAAACTGTTTTTT. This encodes CSAREWQATNEKLFF.

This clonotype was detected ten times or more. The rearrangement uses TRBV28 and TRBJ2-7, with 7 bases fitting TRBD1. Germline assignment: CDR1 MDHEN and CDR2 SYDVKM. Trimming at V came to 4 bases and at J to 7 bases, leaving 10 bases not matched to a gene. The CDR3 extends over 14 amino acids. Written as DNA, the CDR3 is TGTGCCAGCAGTTCGTACAGGGGCCCTTGGGAGCAGTACTTC. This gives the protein CASSSYRGPWEQYF.

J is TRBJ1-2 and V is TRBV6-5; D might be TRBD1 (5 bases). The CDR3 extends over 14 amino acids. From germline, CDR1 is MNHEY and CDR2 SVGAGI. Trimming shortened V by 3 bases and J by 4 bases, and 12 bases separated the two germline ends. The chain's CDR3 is CASSYAGPPYGYTF. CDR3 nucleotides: TGTGCCAGCAGTTATGCGGGGCCCCCCTATGGCTACACCTTC.

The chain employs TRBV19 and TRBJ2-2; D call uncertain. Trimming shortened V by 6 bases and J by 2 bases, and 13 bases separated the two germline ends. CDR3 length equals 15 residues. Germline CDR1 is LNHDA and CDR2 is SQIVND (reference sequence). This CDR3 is CASSAWVSNTGELFF. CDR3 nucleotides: TGTGCCAGTAGCGCTTGGGTTTCCAACACCGGGGAGCTGTTTTTT. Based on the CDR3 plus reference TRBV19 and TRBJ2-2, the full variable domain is DGGITQSPKYLFRKEGQNVTLSCEQNLNHDAMYWYRQDPGQGLRLIYYSQIVNDFQKGDIAEGYSVSREKKESFPLTVTSAQKNPTAFYLCASSAWVSNTGELFFGEGSRLTVL.

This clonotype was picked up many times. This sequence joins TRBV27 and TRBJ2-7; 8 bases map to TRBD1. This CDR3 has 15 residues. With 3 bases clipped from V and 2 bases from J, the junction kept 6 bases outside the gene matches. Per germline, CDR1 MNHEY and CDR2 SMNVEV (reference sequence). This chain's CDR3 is CASSLGQAAAYEQYF. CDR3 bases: TGTGCCAGCAGTTTGGGACAGGCGGCGGCCTACGAGCAGTACTTC.

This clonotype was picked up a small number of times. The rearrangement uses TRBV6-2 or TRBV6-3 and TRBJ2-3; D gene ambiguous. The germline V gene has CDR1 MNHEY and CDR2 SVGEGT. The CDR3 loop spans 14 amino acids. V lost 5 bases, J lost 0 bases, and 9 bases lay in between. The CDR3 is CASSITASTDTQYF. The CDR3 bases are TGTGCCAGCAGTATAACGGCAAGCACAGATACGCAGTATTTT.

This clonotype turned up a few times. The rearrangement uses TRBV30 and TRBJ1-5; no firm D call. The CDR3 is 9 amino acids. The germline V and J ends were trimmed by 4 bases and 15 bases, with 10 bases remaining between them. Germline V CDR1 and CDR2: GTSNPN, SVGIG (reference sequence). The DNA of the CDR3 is TGTGCCTGGACTTTGGTCATGCATTTT. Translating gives CAWTLVMHF. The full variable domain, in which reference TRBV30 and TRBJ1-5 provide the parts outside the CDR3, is SQTIHQWPATLVQPVGSPLSLECTVEGTSNPNLYWYRQAAGRGLQLLFYSVGIGQISSEVPQNLSASRPQDRQFILSSKKLLLSDSGFYLCAWTLVMHFGDGTRLSIL.

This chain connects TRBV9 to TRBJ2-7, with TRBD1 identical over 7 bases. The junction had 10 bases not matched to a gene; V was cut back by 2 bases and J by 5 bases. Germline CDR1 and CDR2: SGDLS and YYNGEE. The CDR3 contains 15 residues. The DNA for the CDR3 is TGTGCCAGCAGCGTGTCCGGGACAGTGTCCCACGAGCAGTACTTC. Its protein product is CASSVSGTVSHEQYF.

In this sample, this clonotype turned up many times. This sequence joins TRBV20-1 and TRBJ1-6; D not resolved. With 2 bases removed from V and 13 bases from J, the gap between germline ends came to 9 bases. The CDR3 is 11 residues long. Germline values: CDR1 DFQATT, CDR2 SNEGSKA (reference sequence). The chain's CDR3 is CSARFAGPLHF. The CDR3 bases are TGCAGTGCTAGATTTGCGGGCCCCCTCCACTTT.